The 23 T cell receptor beta chains listed next were all sequenced from one sample in a study of blood T cell repertoires in COVID-19. Generated by immunoSEQ multiplex PCR, the TCRdb table keeps only in-frame clones and is missing some. Of approximately 75,000 clones detected, approximately 85% appear once; the ten largest clones hold roughly 5.6%. The sample taken for sequencing was peripheral blood. Source of these receptors: a man at least 80 years old with acute or convalescent COVID-19.

The chain recombines TRBV7-2 with TRBJ1-2; D might be TRBD1 (5 bases). The CDR3 loop spans 16 amino acids. Germline lookup yields CDR1 SGHTA and CDR2 FQGNSA. V dropped 1 base and J dropped 0 bases, with 12 bases sitting between them. The CDR3 loop reads CASSLGGLTANYGYTF. The CDR3 DNA is TGTGCCAGCAGCTTAGGAGGCTTGACAGCTAACTATGGCTACACCTTC. The full variable domain, in which reference TRBV7-2 and TRBJ1-2 provide the parts outside the CDR3, is GAGVSQSPSNKVTEKGKDVELRCDPISGHTALYWYRQSLGQGLEFLIYFQGNSAPDKSGLPSDRFSAERTGGSVSTLTIQRTQQEDSAVYLCASSLGGLTANYGYTFGSGTRLTVV.

The chain combines TRBV10-1 with TRBJ2-4, with TRBD1 identical over 9 bases. CDR3 size: 16 residues. Germline lookup yields CDR1 WNHNN and CDR2 SYGVQD (reference sequence). V was clipped by 2 bases and J by 1 base; unmatched bases: 3. This chain's CDR3 is CASSEGQGLAKNIQYF. CDR3 sequence (DNA): TGCGCCAGCAGTGAGGGACAGGGGTTGGCCAAAAACATTCAGTACTTC.

The chain combines TRBV28 with TRBJ2-1; 8 nucleotides match TRBD1. The trim removed 6 bases at V and 7 bases at J, leaving 5 bases unmatched. The CDR3 covers 13 residues. The germline gives CDR1 MDHEN, CDR2 SYDVKM. CDR3 coding DNA: TGTGCCAGCAGCCGCCAGGGGGCGAATGAGCAGTTCTTC. Residues: CASSRQGANEQFF.

The chain recombines TRBV27 with TRBJ2-2; TRBD2 aligns across 9 bases. Germline trimming cut 10 bases from V and 4 bases from J; bases unmatched to any gene: 10. CDR3 length equals 15 residues. CDR1 and CDR2 (germline): MNHEY, SMNVEV (reference sequence). The CDR3 region has the DNA TGTGCCACCGCGCGGGAGGGCCCGGGCACCGGGGAGCTGTTTTTT. Protein: CATAREGPGTGELFF.

This CDR3 is CASSGGQGATDTQYF. In DNA form, the CDR3 reads TGCGCCAGCAGCGGGGGACAGGGGGCCACAGATACGCAGTATTTT. The chain combines TRBV5-1 with TRBJ2-3; 12 positions agree with TRBD1. CDR1 SGHRS and CDR2 YFSETQ come from the germline V gene. V shed 4 bases, J shed 2 bases, and the junction held 2 bases outside the gene matches. CDR3 length: 15 amino acids.

The chain employs TRBV29-1 and TRBJ1-2; 7 nucleotides line up with TRBD1. The germline CDR1 and CDR2 sequences are SQVTM and ANQGSEA. The J segment lost 4 bases and the V segment lost 6 bases, leaving 8 bases of the junction unmatched. The CDR3 has 13 residues. CDR3 sequence (DNA): TGCAGCGTGACAAGACAGGGAGGCTATGGCTACACCTTC. It encodes CSVTRQGGYGYTF.

The chain carries TRBV7-2 and TRBJ2-6; D is uncertain. Per germline, CDR1 SGHTA and CDR2 FQGNSA. There are 18 residues in the CDR3. V shed 5 bases and J shed 0 bases, with 17 bases lying between them. DNA for the CDR3: TGTGCCAGCAGCCAGACTGCTGAAGCCTACTCTGGGGCCAACGTCCTGACTTTC. Translation: CASSQTAEAYSGANVLTF.

This clone turned up a few times. V usage is TRBV7-2 and J usage is TRBJ2-7, with 9 bases matching TRBD1. This CDR3 comprises 15 residues. The V gene's germline CDR1 is SGHTA and CDR2 FQGNSA. The trim removed 4 bases at V and 2 bases at J, leaving 6 bases unmatched. CDR3 protein: CASSYTTGGPYEQYF. The CDR3 DNA reads as TGTGCCAGCAGCTATACTACAGGGGGCCCCTACGAGCAGTACTTC.

The V gene is TRBV5-6, the J gene TRBJ2-2, with D perhaps TRBD2 (8 bases). CDR3 length equals 15 residues. Trimming took off 4 bases at V and 7 bases at J, with 17 bases between the two ends. Germline V gene data show CDR1 as SGHDT and CDR2 as YYEEEE. CDR3: CASSPGGGGHGELFF. CDR3 DNA: TGTGCCAGCAGCCCGGGAGGGGGCGGTCACGGGGAGCTGTTTTTT. Variable domain in full (rest from reference TRBV5-6 and TRBJ2-2): DAGVTQSPTHLIKTRGQQVTLRCSPKSGHDTVSWYQQALGQGPQFIFQYYEEEERQRGNFPDRFSGHQFPNYSSELNVNALLLGDSALYLCASSPGGGGHGELFFGEGSRLTVL.

The gene calls are TRBV5-1 and TRBJ1-1; tentative D call: TRBD1 (5 bases). V lost 4 bases and J 0 bases, leaving 16 bases between the germline ends. Germline-derived CDR1 and CDR2 are SGHRS and YFSETQ. The CDR3 length is 16 residues. The CDR3: CASSPTDRGVNTEAFF. CDR3 nucleotide sequence: TGCGCCAGCAGCCCGACCGACCGGGGGGTGAACACTGAAGCTTTCTTT.

The V and J genes are TRBV6-5 and TRBJ1-5; TRBD1 is a possible D gene (5 bases). The V gene's germline CDR1 is MNHEY and CDR2 SVGAGI. This CDR3 is 15 amino acids long. The germline V and J ends were trimmed by 10 bases and 0 bases, with 16 bases remaining between them. The CDR3 spells CATGTGDYSNQPQHF. The DNA for the CDR3 is TGTGCCACGGGCACAGGAGATTATAGCAATCAGCCCCAGCATTTT.

CDR3 loop: CASSLGGTEYNEQFF. As DNA, the CDR3 is TGTGCCAGCAGCTTAGGGGGGACAGAGTACAATGAGCAGTTCTTC. The rearrangement links TRBV7-8 to TRBJ2-1, with TRBD1 identical over 7 bases. The CDR3 contains 15 residues. V was pared by 1 base and J by 4 bases, with 4 bases of the junction left unmatched. Germline V lookup: CDR1 SGHVS, CDR2 FQNEAQ.

V and J are TRBV10-2 and TRBJ2-2, with 8 bases identical to TRBD1. CDR3 length equals 16 residues. Germline V gene sequence: CDR1 WSHSY, CDR2 SAAADI. Losses at the gene ends were 3 bases for V and 6 bases for J; bases not matched to a gene: 9. As DNA, the CDR3 is TGCGCCAGCAGTGACTCCCCCAGGGGGCGCCCCGGGGAGCTGTTTTTT. Encoded protein: CASSDSPRGRPGELFF.

The CDR3 DNA follows: TGTGCCAGCAGCGTAGGACTAGCGGGGGACACCGGGGAGCTGTTTTTT. Translation gives CASSVGLAGDTGELFF. This chain uses TRBV9 with TRBJ2-2; 12 bases agree with TRBD2. CDR3 size: 16 residues. Germline V lookup: CDR1 SGDLS, CDR2 YYNGEE. Trimming at V came to 0 bases and at J to 3 bases, leaving 0 bases not matched to a gene.

This clone was observed a handful of times. The gene calls are TRBV5-1 and TRBJ1-1, with TRBD1 as a possible D gene (6 bases). This CDR3 is 17 amino acids long. In germline, CDR1 is SGHRS, CDR2 YFSETQ. The V gene lost 4 bases and the J gene lost 1 base, with 20 bases spanning the gap. For the CDR3, the DNA is TGCGCCAGCAGCCGGGAGGGTATCGGACAGCAGAACACTGAAGCTTTCTTT. It translates to CASSREGIGQQNTEAFF.

The rearrangement uses TRBV6-2 or TRBV6-3 and TRBJ2-7; 7 bases map to TRBD1. The V segment lost 6 bases and the J segment 3 bases; nucleotides outside the gene matches: 11. The germline gives CDR1 MNHEY, CDR2 SVGEGT. This CDR3 spans 15 amino acids. The chain's CDR3 is CASSRRDRNYYEQYF. The CDR3 bases are TGTGCCAGCAGCCGCCGGGACAGAAACTACTACGAGCAGTACTTC.

V gene TRBV6-2 or TRBV6-3 combines with J gene TRBJ2-5, with 9 bases lining up with TRBD2. The CDR3 extends over 18 amino acids. Trimming at V came to 0 bases and at J to 5 bases, leaving 13 bases not matched to a gene. From germline, CDR1 is MNHEY and CDR2 SVGEGT. CDR3 loop: CASSYSGPGTSFWETQYF. CDR3 DNA sequence: TGTGCCAGCAGTTACTCTGGTCCGGGGACTAGCTTTTGGGAGACCCAGTACTTC.

This clone was found once. V usage is TRBV10-2 and J usage is TRBJ1-2; 8 nucleotides align to TRBD1. The germline CDR1 and CDR2 sequences are WSHSY and SAAADI. This CDR3 is 12 amino acids long. V was clipped by 3 bases and J by 13 bases; unmatched bases: 7. The CDR3, as DNA: TGCGCCAGCAGTGATTCCCAGGGGGCCGCCACCTTC. This encodes CASSDSQGAATF.

This clone was counted once. The V gene is TRBV28, the J gene TRBJ1-6; D possibly corresponds to TRBD1 (5 bases). The V gene lost 0 bases and the J gene lost 10 bases, with 10 bases spanning the gap. Germline assignment: CDR1 MDHEN and CDR2 SYDVKM. This CDR3 has 14 residues. The CDR3 bases are TGTGCCAGCAGTTTATGGGGGCCGCGGTCACCCCTCCACTTT. Translation gives CASSLWGPRSPLHF.

For the CDR3, the DNA is TGTGCCAGCAGCCAAAACAGGAATGGCTACGAGCAGTACTTC. This gives the protein CASSQNRNGYEQYF. The J gene is TRBJ2-7, the V gene TRBV14; D might be TRBD1 (5 bases). V was pared by 2 bases and J by 3 bases, with 11 bases between. Germline-derived CDR1 and CDR2 are SGHDN and FVKESK. The CDR3 loop spans 14 amino acids.

This chain connects TRBV27 to TRBJ1-3; 8 bases line up with TRBD1. The CDR3 is made up of 17 amino acids. Trimming cost V 6 bases and J 2 bases; bases outside gene matches: 12. Germline V gene sequence: CDR1 MNHEY, CDR2 SMNVEV (reference sequence). The CDR3 here is CASSPYPTGAAGNTIYF. The CDR3 nucleotides are TGTGCCAGCAGCCCCTACCCGACAGGGGCGGCTGGAAACACCATATATTTT.

This clone came up once. The CDR3 reads CASSLAGGDVTQYF. The CDR3 bases are TGTGCCAGTAGTCTAGCGGGAGGTGATGTTACGCAGTATTTT. The chain combines TRBV19 with TRBJ2-3; 11 nucleotides align to TRBD2. This CDR3 contains 14 residues. The germline gives CDR1 LNHDA, CDR2 SQIVND (reference sequence). Trimming removed 5 bases from V and 8 bases from J; junction bases left unmatched: 6.

The V gene is TRBV7-8, the J gene TRBJ2-2; no clear D. This CDR3 comprises 11 residues. V was pared by 5 bases and J by 7 bases, with 5 bases between. The germline gives CDR1 SGHVS, CDR2 FQNEAQ. As DNA, the CDR3 is TGTGCCAGCAGCCGACGCGGGGAGCTGTTTTTT. This gives the protein CASSRRGELFF.